Here is one T cell receptor (beta chain) with its context. What this receptor recognizes is not known. The sample holds no much larger clone one base away, and base qualities are not on file. TCRbeta CDR3 regions were amplified from genomic DNA by means of the immunoSEQ Assay, a bias-controlled multiplex PCR. Turning to the authors' computational methods: The number of nucleated cells in each sample was estimated from the amplification of reference gene primers within the assay. To quantify the absolute abundance of each unique TCRbeta CDR3 rearrangement, sequence reads were collapsed and filtered. For each sample, productive Simpson clonality was calculated by taking the square root of Simpson's diversity index across productive rearrangements. TCRdb retrieved this table from immuneACCESS and kept in-frame rearrangements only. Not all clones are present; in checked studies, unresolved V genes account for under half, and no reason is known for the remainder. V, J and clone size were drawn from that table, and D and trimming were deduced from the DNA. The sample data list about 180,000 clones, and 70% to 90% of these were observed just once. The ten top clones hold approximately 10% of the sample.

The CDR1 and CDR2 encoded by the germline V gene are KGHSY and FQNENV. Its CDR3 holds 16 amino acids, cysteine through phenylalanine. Only the CDR3 region is kept as DNA, spanning 48 bases read in frame from base 1. The germline V end is reduced by 4 bases and the J end by 2 bases; junction bases left unmatched: 7. This sample was included in a study of blood T cell repertoires in COVID-19 (dated by TCRdb to about 2020). Turning to the overall study: Collaborator samples came from the United States, Italy and Spain and covered acute and convalescent phases of COVID-19. The prospective study material was composed of cDNA or gDNA derived from T cells, B-cell-depleted T cells, or PBMCs. Deeply sampled blood TCRbeta repertoires from subjects exposed to, actively infected with, or recovered from COVID-19 were included in the dataset. The repertoires were released in a freely available public database intended as a resource for research on the immune response to SARS-CoV-2. Samples were obtained from the ongoing ImmuneRACE study (first 160 participants) and from roughly 1,300 subjects provided by 6 global collaborators. A de-identified subject ID, COVID-19 status, age in years and sex were almost always included in the sample metadata. Where HLA class I and class II types were available, the types were taken from metadata supplied by the sample provider, not from assay-based typing. Beyond this particular receptor, the publication reports: How much clinical and demographic metadata was included differed by source and by participant, and the metadata was provided uncurated.

Whole blood was collected in K2EDTA tubes by collaborating institutions according to the institutions' own protocols. For TCRbeta analysis, collaborators shipped samples in one of three forms: frozen whole blood, isolated PBMCs, or DNA extracted from either of those sample types. The sequence was obtained from a human donor with active or convalescent COVID-19. The donor label of this sample is uncertain. Recombination connected TRBV16 to TRBJ1-5; TRBD1 fits 8 bases in the junction. Material: peripheral blood. The CDR3 has the sequence CASSLAPGQGNQPQHF. The nucleotides are TGTGCCAGCAGCCTCGCTCCGGGACAGGGCAATCAGCCCCAGCATTTT. The variable domain in full, with residues beyond the CDR3 obtained from the reference TRBV16 and TRBJ1-5 genes, is GEEVAQTPKHLVRGEGQKAKLYCAPIKGHSYVFWYQQVLKNEFKFLISFQNENVFDETGMPKERFSAKCLPNSPCSLEIQATKLEDSAVYFCASSLAPGQGNQPQHFGDGTRLSIL.